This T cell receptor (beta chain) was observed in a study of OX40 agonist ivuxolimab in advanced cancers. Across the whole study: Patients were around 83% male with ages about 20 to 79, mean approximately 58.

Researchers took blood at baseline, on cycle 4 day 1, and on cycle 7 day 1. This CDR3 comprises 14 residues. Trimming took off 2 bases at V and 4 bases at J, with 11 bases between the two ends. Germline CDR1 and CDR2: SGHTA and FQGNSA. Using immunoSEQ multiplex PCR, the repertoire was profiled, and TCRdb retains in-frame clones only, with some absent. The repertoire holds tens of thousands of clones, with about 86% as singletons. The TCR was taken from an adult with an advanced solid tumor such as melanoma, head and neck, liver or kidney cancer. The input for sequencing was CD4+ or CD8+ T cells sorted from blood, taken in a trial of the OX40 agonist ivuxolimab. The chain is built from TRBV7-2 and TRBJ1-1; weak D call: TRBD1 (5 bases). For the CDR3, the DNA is TGTGCCAGCAGCTTATTCAGGGAGGGCACTGAAGCTTTCTTT. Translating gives CASSLFREGTEAFF. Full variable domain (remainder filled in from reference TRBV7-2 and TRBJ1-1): GAGVSQSPSNKVTEKGKDVELRCDPISGHTALYWYRQSLGQGLEFLIYFQGNSAPDKSGLPSDRFSAERTGGSVSTLTIQRTQQEDSAVYLCASSLFREGTEAFFGQGTRLTVV.